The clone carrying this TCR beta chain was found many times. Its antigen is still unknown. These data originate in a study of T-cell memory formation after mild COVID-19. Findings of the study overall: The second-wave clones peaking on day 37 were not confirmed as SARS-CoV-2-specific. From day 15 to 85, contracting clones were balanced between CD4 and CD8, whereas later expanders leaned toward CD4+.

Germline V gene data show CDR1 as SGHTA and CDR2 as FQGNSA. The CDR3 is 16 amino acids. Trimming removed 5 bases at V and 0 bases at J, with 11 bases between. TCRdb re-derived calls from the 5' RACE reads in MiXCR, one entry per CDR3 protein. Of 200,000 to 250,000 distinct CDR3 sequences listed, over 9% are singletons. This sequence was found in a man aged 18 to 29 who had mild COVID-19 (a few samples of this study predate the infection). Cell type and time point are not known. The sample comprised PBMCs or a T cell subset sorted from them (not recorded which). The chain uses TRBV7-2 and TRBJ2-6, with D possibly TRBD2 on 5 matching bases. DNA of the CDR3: TGTGCCAGCAGCCTGGACTCCAGCTCTGGGGCCAACGTCCTGACTTTC. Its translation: CASSLDSSSGANVLTF.